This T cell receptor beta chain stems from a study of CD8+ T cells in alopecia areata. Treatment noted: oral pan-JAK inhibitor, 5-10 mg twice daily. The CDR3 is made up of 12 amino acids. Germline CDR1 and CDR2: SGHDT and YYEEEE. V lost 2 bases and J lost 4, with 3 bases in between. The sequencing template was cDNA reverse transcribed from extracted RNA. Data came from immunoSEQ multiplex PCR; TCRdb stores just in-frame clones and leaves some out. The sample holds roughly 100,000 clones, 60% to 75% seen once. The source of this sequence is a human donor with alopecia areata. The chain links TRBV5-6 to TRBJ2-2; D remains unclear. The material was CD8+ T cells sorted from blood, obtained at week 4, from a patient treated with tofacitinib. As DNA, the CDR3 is TGTGCCAGCAGCTTTCCCACCGGGGAGCTGTTTTTT. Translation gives CASSFPTGELFF.